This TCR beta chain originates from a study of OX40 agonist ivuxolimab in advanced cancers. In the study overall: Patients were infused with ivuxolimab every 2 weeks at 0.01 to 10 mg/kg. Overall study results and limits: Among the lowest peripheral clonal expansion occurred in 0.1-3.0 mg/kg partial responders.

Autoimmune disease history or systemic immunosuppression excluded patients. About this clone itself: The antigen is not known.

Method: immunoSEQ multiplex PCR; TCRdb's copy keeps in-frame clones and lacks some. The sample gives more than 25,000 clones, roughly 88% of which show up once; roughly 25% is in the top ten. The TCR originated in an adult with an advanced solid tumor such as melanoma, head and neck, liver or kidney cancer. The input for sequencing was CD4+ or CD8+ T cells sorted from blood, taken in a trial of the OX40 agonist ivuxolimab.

The CDR3 region is CASSPRAGAGGTQYF. The CDR3 coding sequence is TGTGCCAGCAGTCCAAGAGCGGGCGCGGGGGGGACCCAGTACTTC. This chain joins TRBV9 and TRBJ2-5; 8 nucleotides agree with TRBD2. The CDR3 is 15 residues long. Germline-derived CDR1 and CDR2 are SGDLS and YYNGEE. V dropped 5 bases and J dropped 7; count of bases not matched to a gene: 13.